A single sample gave rise to the 13 T cell receptor beta chains below, sequenced in a study of OX40 agonist ivuxolimab in advanced cancers. The assay was immunoSEQ multiplex PCR, and TCRdb's table has in-frame clones only and misses some. In the table there are about 48,000 clones, about four fifths of which are singletons. Material: CD4+ or CD8+ T cells sorted from blood, obtained in a trial of the OX40 agonist ivuxolimab. The receptors derive from an adult with an advanced solid tumor such as melanoma, head and neck, liver or kidney cancer.

The rearrangement links TRBV19 to TRBJ2-5; D is unresolved. V shed 4 bases and J shed 2 bases, with 11 bases lying between them. CDR1 is LNHDA and CDR2 is SQIVND in the germline V gene (reference sequence). The CDR3 is 14 residues long. The CDR3 loop is CASSKGTSQETQYF. The DNA of the CDR3 is TGTGCCAGTAGTAAAGGAACATCGCAAGAGACCCAGTACTTC. Full variable domain (remainder filled in from reference TRBV19 and TRBJ2-5): DGGITQSPKYLFRKEGQNVTLSCEQNLNHDAMYWYRQDPGQGLRLIYYSQIVNDFQKGDIAEGYSVSREKKESFPLTVTSAQKNPTAFYLCASSKGTSQETQYFGPGTRLLVL.

This rearrangement joins TRBV5-1 to TRBJ2-1; TRBD2 matches 16 bases. V dropped 7 bases and J dropped 13; count of bases not matched to a gene: 8. CDR1 is SGHRS and CDR2 is YFSETQ in the germline V gene. The CDR3 extends over 14 amino acids. The CDR3 DNA reads TGCGCCAGCTCTACCGGGACTAGCGGGGGGGTACAGTTCTTC. This sequence encodes CASSTGTSGGVQFF. The variable domain in full, with the rest retrieved from reference TRBV5-1 and TRBJ2-1, is KAGVTQTPRYLIKTRGQQVTLSCSPISGHRSVSWYQQTPGQGLQFLFEYFSETQRNKGNFPGRFSGRQFSNSRSEMNVSTLELGDSALYLCASSTGTSGGVQFFGPGTRLTVL.

The chain carries TRBV7-2 and TRBJ1-4; D ambiguous. This CDR3 has 15 amino acids. Deletions cut 6 bases from V and 4 bases from J, with 15 bases between. From germline, CDR1 is SGHTA and CDR2 FQGNSA. CDR3 amino acids: CASSPQQSHNEKLFF. CDR3 bases: TGTGCCAGCAGTCCCCAACAGAGTCATAATGAAAAACTGTTTTTT.

The chain carries TRBV5-5 and TRBJ1-5; D is undetermined. CDR3 length equals 13 residues. CDR1 is SGHKS and CDR2 is YYEKEE in the germline V gene (reference sequence). The ends were cut back, 0 bases at V and 5 bases at J, with 6 bases in the middle. DNA for the CDR3: TGTGCCAGCAGCTTGGGAGGGTATCAGCCCCAGCATTTT. This encodes CASSLGGYQPQHF.

The genes are TRBV30 and TRBJ2-1, with TRBD2 identical over 14 bases. Trimming took 5 bases from V and 8 from J; bases not matched to a gene: 8. The CDR3 is made up of 15 amino acids. The germline V gene has CDR1 GTSNPN and CDR2 SVGIG (reference sequence). CDR3 in amino acids: CAWEGTSGSRYEQFF. In nucleotides, the CDR3 is TGTGCCTGGGAAGGGACTAGCGGGAGTAGGTATGAGCAGTTCTTC.

This chain joins TRBV30 and TRBJ2-1, with D maybe TRBD2 (5 bases). Germline CDR1 GTSNPN, CDR2 SVGIG (reference sequence). V lost 3 bases and J 10 bases, leaving 13 bases between the germline ends. This CDR3 contains 12 residues. The CDR3 sequence: CAWRGSVGEQFF. CDR3 sequence (DNA): TGTGCCTGGAGGGGGAGTGTTGGGGAGCAGTTCTTC.

This sequence joins TRBV14 and TRBJ1-2, with 9 nucleotides matching TRBD1. There are 15 residues in the CDR3. J was trimmed by 14 bases and V by 1 base; bases with no gene match: 14. CDR1 SGHDN and CDR2 FVKESK come from the germline V gene. The CDR3 loop reads CASSQAGTGILWLTF. In nucleotides, the CDR3 is TGTGCCAGCAGCCAAGCCGGGACAGGGATTTTATGGTTGACCTTC.

In its sample, this clone was seen a few times. The CDR3 protein is CAISQNIATNEKLFF. Here the CDR3 DNA reads TGTGCCATCAGTCAGAATATAGCAACTAATGAAAAACTGTTTTTT. V and J are TRBV10-3 and TRBJ1-4, with D hard to call. The CDR3 is made up of 15 amino acids. Germline assignment: CDR1 ENHRY and CDR2 SYGVKD. Trimming removed 5 bases at V and 0 bases at J, with 10 bases between.

The chain employs TRBV4-2 and TRBJ1-2, with D unresolved. V gave up 0 bases and J gave up 4 bases, with 9 bases separating them. The germline V gene encodes CDR1 LGHNA and CDR2 YNFKEQ. This CDR3 is 14 amino acids long. The CDR3: CASSQDRTGYGYTF. The CDR3 coding sequence is TGTGCCAGCAGCCAAGATCGGACTGGCTATGGCTACACCTTC.

The rearrangement links TRBV19 to TRBJ1-1; TRBD1 might be the D (5 bases). The CDR3 totals 13 residues. The V and J ends lost 6 bases and 4 bases respectively, with 12 bases between them. Germline lookup yields CDR1 LNHDA and CDR2 SQIVND (reference sequence). The CDR3 loop reads CASSLGRGTEAFF. The CDR3 DNA reads as TGTGCCAGTAGCCTCGGGAGGGGCACTGAAGCTTTCTTT.

This clone was observed a single time. The gene calls are TRBV14 and TRBJ2-1, with D possibly being TRBD2 (5 bases). V was cut by 4 bases and J by 3 bases, with 7 bases left in between. This CDR3 has 13 residues. CDR1 SGHDN and CDR2 FVKESK come from the germline V gene. The chain's CDR3 is CASSPDYYNEQFF. In DNA form, the CDR3 reads TGTGCCAGCAGCCCCGACTACTACAATGAGCAGTTCTTC.

This sequence joins TRBV2 and TRBJ1-4; TRBD1 is a possible D gene (5 bases). Trimming pared 4 bases from V and 6 bases from J, leaving 12 bases between. The germline V gene encodes CDR1 SNHLY and CDR2 FYNNEI. The CDR3 covers 14 residues. The CDR3 region has the DNA TGTGCCAGCAGTGCCGGGGTCAGGGATGAAAAACTGTTTTTT. This sequence encodes CASSAGVRDEKLFF.

The chain employs TRBV9 and TRBJ1-2, with D unclear. Trimming took off 0 bases at V and 3 bases at J, with 15 bases between the two ends. There are 16 residues in the CDR3. Looked up from germline, CDR1 is SGDLS and CDR2 is YYNGEE. CDR3 in amino acids: CASSVGQEGRDYGYTF. The CDR3 DNA follows: TGTGCCAGCAGCGTAGGGCAGGAGGGAAGGGACTATGGCTACACCTTC.